The 5 T cell receptor beta chains given below trace back to one sample, sequenced in a study of beta chain features in type 1 diabetes. The isolated RNA, all of it, was reverse transcribed, so expressed TCRB transcripts were what got sequenced. Profiling relied on immunoSEQ multiplex PCR, and the TCRdb table lists in-frame clones only, not all of them. Here the sample spans about 240,000 clones, less than 35% being singletons. Sequencing was done on a sample of central memory CD4+ T cells from blood. The receptor source for this set is a young man in good health.

This clone was found a few times. The V and J genes are TRBV29-1 and TRBJ2-3; perhaps TRBD2 as D (5 bases). The CDR3 extends over 16 amino acids. The V end lost 0 bases, the J end lost 5 bases, and 18 bases lay between the germline ends. CDR1 is SQVTM and CDR2 is ANQGSEA in the germline V gene. The DNA of the CDR3 is TGCAGCGTTGAAGATCGGGGTGGGCTAGCTGGAGATACGCAGTATTTT. Its translation is CSVEDRGGLAGDTQYF.

This chain joins TRBV28 and TRBJ2-7; tentatively, D is TRBD2 (5 bases). The germline V and J ends were trimmed by 7 bases and 7 bases, with 14 bases remaining between them. Germline V lookup: CDR1 MDHEN, CDR2 SYDVKM. CDR3 length equals 12 residues. The CDR3 is CASTSGVSEQYF. CDR3 nucleotides: TGTGCCAGCACCTCCGGGGTATCAGAGCAGTACTTC.

This rearrangement joins TRBV6-1 to TRBJ1-1; 9 bases line up with TRBD1. The CDR3 sequence is 15 residues long. Per the germline V gene, CDR1 is MNHNS and CDR2 is SASEGT. V gave up 5 bases and J gave up 6 bases; unmatched junction bases: 10. CDR3 bases: TGTGCCAGCAGTTTCCTGGGGACAGGGACATCTGAAGCTTTCTTT. It encodes CASSFLGTGTSEAFF.

This clone came up a few times. The V and J genes are TRBV10-1 and TRBJ2-1; 8 bases align to TRBD2. Germline CDR1 WNHNN, CDR2 SYGVQD (reference sequence). The CDR3 runs to 15 residues. Germline trimming cut 3 bases from V and 7 bases from J; bases unmatched to any gene: 8. The CDR3 spells CASSDQDSGMNEQFF. CDR3 nucleotides: TGCGCCAGCAGTGACCAGGATAGCGGGATGAATGAGCAGTTCTTC.

The chain employs TRBV4-1 and TRBJ2-5, with D possibly matching TRBD1 (6 bases). The CDR3 length is 13 residues. Germline loops: CDR1 MGHRA, CDR2 YSYEKL. The V and J ends lost 1 base and 5 bases respectively, with 8 bases between them. Here the CDR3 reads CASSQVRGETQYF. In DNA form, the CDR3 reads TGCGCCAGCAGCCAAGTCAGGGGTGAGACCCAGTACTTC.